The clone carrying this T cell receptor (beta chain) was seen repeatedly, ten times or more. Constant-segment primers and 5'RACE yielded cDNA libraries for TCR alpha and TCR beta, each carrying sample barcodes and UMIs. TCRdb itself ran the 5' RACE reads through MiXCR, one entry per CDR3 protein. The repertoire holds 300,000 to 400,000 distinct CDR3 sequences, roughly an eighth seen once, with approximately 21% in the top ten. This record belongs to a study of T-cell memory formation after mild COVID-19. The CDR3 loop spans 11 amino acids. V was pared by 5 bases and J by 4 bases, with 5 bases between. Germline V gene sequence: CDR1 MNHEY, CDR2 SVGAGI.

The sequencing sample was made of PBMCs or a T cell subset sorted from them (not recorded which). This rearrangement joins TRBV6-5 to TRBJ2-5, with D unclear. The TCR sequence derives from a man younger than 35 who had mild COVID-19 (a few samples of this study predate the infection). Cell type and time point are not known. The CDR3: CASSEGETQYF. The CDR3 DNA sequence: TGTGCCAGCAGTGAAGGAGAGACCCAGTACTTC.